This T cell receptor (beta chain) came from a study of T cell changes during pregnancy in multiple sclerosis. The CDR3 covers 10 residues. Germline CDR1 is DFQATT and CDR2 is SNEGSKA (reference sequence). Between the trimmed V and J ends, which lost 4 bases and 7 bases, there was a span of 5 bases. The table came from immunoSEQ multiplex PCR; TCRdb's copy has only in-frame clones and leaves some out. Here the sample spans more than 75,000 clones, over 85% being singletons. Sequencing was performed on peripheral blood, taken in the first trimester of pregnancy. This sequence joins TRBV20-1 and TRBJ2-1; D is uncertain. This sequence originates from a female donor with multiple sclerosis, enrolled in a pregnancy study. CDR3 sequence reads: CSAKENEQFF. The CDR3 DNA sequence: TGCAGTGCTAAGGAGAATGAGCAGTTCTTC.